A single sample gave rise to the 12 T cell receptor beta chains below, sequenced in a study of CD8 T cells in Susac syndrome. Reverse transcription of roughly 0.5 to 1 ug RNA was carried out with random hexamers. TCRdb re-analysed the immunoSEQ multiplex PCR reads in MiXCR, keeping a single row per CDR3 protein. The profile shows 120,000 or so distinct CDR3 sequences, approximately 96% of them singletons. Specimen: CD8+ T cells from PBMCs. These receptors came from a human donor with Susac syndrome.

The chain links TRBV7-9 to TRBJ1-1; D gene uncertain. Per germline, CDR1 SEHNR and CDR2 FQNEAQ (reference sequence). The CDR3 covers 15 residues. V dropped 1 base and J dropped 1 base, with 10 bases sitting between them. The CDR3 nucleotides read TGTGCCAGCAGCTTAGTAGGGCCGGAGAACACTGAAGCTTTCTTT. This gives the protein CASSLVGPENTEAFF.

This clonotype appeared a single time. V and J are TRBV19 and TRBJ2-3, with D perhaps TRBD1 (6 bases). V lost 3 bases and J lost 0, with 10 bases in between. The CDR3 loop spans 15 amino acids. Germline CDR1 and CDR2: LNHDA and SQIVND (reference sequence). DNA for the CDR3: TGTGCCAGTAGTATCGGTCAGGGGAGCACAGATACGCAGTATTTT. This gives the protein CASSIGQGSTDTQYF. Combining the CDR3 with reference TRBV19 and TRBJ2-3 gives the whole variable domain DGGITQSPKYLFRKEGQNVTLSCEQNLNHDAMYWYRQDPGQGLRLIYYSQIVNDFQKGDIAEGYSVSREKKESFPLTVTSAQKNPTAFYLCASSIGQGSTDTQYFGPGTRLTVL.

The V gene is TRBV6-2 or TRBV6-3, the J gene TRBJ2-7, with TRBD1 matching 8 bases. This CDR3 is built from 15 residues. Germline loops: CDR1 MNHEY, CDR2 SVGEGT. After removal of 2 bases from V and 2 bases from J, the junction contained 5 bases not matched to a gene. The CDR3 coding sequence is TGTGCCAGCAGTTACCCCGGACAGGGAACCTACGAGCAGTACTTC. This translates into CASSYPGQGTYEQYF.

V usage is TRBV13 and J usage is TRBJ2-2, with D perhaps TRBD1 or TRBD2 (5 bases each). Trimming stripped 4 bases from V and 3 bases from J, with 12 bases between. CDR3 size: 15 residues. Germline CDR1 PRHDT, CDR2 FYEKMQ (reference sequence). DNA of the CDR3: TGTGCCAGCAGCTCTTGGGACCGACACACCGGGGAGCTGTTTTTT. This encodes CASSSWDRHTGELFF.

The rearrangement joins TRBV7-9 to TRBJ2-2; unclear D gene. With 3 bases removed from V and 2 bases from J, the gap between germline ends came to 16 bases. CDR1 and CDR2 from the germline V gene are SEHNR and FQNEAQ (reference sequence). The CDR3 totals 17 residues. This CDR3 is CASSFTPGQTNTGELFF. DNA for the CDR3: TGTGCCAGCAGCTTTACTCCTGGGCAGACAAACACCGGGGAGCTGTTTTTT.

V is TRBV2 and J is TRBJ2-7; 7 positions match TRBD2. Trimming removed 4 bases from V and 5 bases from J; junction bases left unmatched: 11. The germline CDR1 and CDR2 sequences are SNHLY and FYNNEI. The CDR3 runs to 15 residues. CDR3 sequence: CASSGRGGRKHEQYF. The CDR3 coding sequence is TGTGCCAGCAGTGGGAGGGGCGGGAGAAAGCACGAGCAGTACTTC.

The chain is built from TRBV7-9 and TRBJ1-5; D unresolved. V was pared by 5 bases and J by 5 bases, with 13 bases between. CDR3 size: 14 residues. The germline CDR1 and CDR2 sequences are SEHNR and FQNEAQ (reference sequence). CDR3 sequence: CASSPWGAHQPQHF. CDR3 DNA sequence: TGTGCCAGCAGCCCATGGGGTGCCCATCAGCCCCAGCATTTT.

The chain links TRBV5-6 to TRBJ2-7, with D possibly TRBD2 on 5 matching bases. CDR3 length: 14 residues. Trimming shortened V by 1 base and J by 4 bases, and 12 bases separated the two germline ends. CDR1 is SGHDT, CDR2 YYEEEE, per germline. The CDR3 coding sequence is TGTGCCAGCAGCTTGTGGCGGGTTGGATACGAGCAGTACTTC. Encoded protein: CASSLWRVGYEQYF.

The CDR3 DNA sequence: TGTGCCAGCAGTTTAAGGGTTGGGGCCAACGTCCTGACTTTC. It translates to CASSLRVGANVLTF. The J gene is TRBJ2-6, the V gene TRBV27; D is uncertain. Trimming left V 2 bases short and J 3 bases short, with 5 bases between. The CDR3 is made up of 14 amino acids. From germline, CDR1 is MNHEY and CDR2 SMNVEV (reference sequence).

The CDR3 sequence is CASSKTGGLYEQYF. The CDR3 region has the DNA TGTGCCAGCAGTAAGACCGGGGGGCTCTACGAGCAGTACTTC. The chain uses TRBV25-1 and TRBJ2-7; D may be TRBD2 (7 bases). This CDR3 is 14 amino acids long. CDR1 MGHDK and CDR2 SYGVNS come from the germline V gene. V was shortened by 5 bases and J by 3 bases, with 14 bases between the two germline ends.

The CDR3 region has the DNA TGTGCCTGGAGTTATGCCCTTCACTCCTACGAGCAGTACTTC. It yields the protein CAWSYALHSYEQYF. The chain joins TRBV30 to TRBJ2-7; D remains unclear. V lost 2 bases and J 0 bases, leaving 11 bases between the germline ends. Germline values: CDR1 GTSNPN, CDR2 SVGIG (reference sequence). The CDR3 is made up of 14 amino acids. Filled out from reference TRBV30 and TRBJ2-7, the complete variable domain reads SQTIHQWPATLVQPVGSPLSLECTVEGTSNPNLYWYRQAAGRGLQLLFYSVGIGQISSEVPQNLSASRPQDRQFILSSKKLLLSDSGFYLCAWSYALHSYEQYFGPGTRLTVT.

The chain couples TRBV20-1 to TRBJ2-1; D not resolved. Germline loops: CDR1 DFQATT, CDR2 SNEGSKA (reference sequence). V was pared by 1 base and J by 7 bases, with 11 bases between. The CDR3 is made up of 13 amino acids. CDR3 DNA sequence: TGCAGTGCTAGAGGCCTAGATTGGAATGAGCAGTTCTTC. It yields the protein CSARGLDWNEQFF.